A selection of T cell receptor beta chains follows, all from one sample in a study of cytotoxic CD8 clonotypes in ibrutinib-treated CLL. Measured with immunoSEQ multiplex PCR; TCRdb has only the in-frame clones, and not every one. The sample has 150,000 or so clones, over 75% seen once. Material: PBMCs, obtained at disease progression, from a patient treated with ibrutinib. Receptors were obtained from a human donor with chronic lymphocytic leukemia. The CDR3 runs from the conserved cysteine through the conserved F or W. The D gene is left open where the match is weak. The size of a clone is reported for some rows only, either as once, few or many, or as a class for expanded clones.

clone size	V gene	J gene	D gene	CDR3 DNA	CDR3 protein
-	TRBV7-9	TRBJ2-7	TRBD1	TGTGCCAGCCTACATTTTGCGACAGGGGACTACGAGCAGTACTTC	CASLHFATGDYEQYF
-	TRBV27	TRBJ2-1	-	TGTGCCAGCAGTTCTCCTGAGCGGTACAATGAGCAGTTCTTC	CASSSPERYNEQFF
-	TRBV5-4	TRBJ1-1	-	TGTGCCAGCAGCTTGGGGAGGAACACTGAAGCTTTCTTT	CASSLGRNTEAFF
-	TRBV15	TRBJ2-7	-	TGTGCCACCAGCAGAGATACCCCACGCAGCGGGTCCGAGCAGTACTTC	CATSRDTPRSGSEQYF
-	TRBV10-2	TRBJ2-1	-	TGCGCCAGCGGGGGGGCGTATACGAATGAGCAGTTCTTC	CASGGAYTNEQFF
-	TRBV19	TRBJ2-1	TRBD1	TGTGCCAGTAGCCTGACAGGGGTCTCCTACAATGAGCAGTTCTTC	CASSLTGVSYNEQFF
once	TRBV4-3	TRBJ1-3	TRBD1	TGCGCCAGCAGCCGAAGCTACCGGGACAGCTCTGGAAACACCATATATTTT	CASSRSYRDSSGNTIYF
-	TRBV4-3	TRBJ1-3	-	TGCGCCAGCAGCCAAGGTGGACAGCCTGCCTCTGGAAACACCATATATTTT	CASSQGGQPASGNTIYF
-	TRBV5-8	TRBJ2-7	-	TGTGCCAGCAGTAAAAACGTAGGACAGACCTACGAGCAGTACTTC	CASSKNVGQTYEQYF
-	TRBV20-1	TRBJ2-1	-	TGCAGTGCACAACCCCGGGACTGGCAGTTCTTC	CSAQPRDWQFF
-	TRBV19	TRBJ2-1	TRBD1	TGTGCCAGTAGTATCCTCGGACAGGGCGAGCAGTTCTTC	CASSILGQGEQFF
-	TRBV15	TRBJ1-5	TRBD1	TGTGCCACCAGCAGAGACCAGGGGGCAGGACAGCCCCAGCATTTT	CATSRDQGAGQPQHF